Below, 14 T cell receptor beta chains from the same sample are listed, as sequenced in a study of graft-versus-host responses after intestinal transplantation. Sequencing used immunoSEQ multiplex PCR; TCRdb keeps in-frame clones, though not all of them. Altogether 29,000 or so clones are present, 70% to 90% being singletons, with the ten largest covering around a tenth. The material sequenced was PBMCs, taken around 460 days after intestinal transplantation. The receptors shown here come from a human patient who received an intestinal transplant, so some T cells may come from the graft donor.

The chain couples TRBV6-1 to TRBJ1-5; D is possibly TRBD1 (6 bases). This CDR3 is 15 amino acids long. V was clipped by 5 bases and J by 2 bases, with 13 bases between them. Germline lookup yields CDR1 MNHNS and CDR2 SASEGT. Here the CDR3 DNA reads TGTGCCAGCAGTCAGGGGAGGGGAGGCAATCAGCCCCAGCATTTT. Its translation is CASSQGRGGNQPQHF.

The genes are TRBV6-5 and TRBJ1-2; tentative D call: TRBD1 (5 bases). Germline V lookup: CDR1 MNHEY, CDR2 SVGAGI. The CDR3 has 14 residues. The V and J ends lost 5 bases and 5 bases respectively, with 15 bases between them. The CDR3 here is CASSDLGTEYGYTF. The CDR3 DNA sequence: TGTGCCAGCAGTGACTTAGGGACTGAATATGGCTACACCTTC.

This chain links TRBV5-4 with TRBJ1-1; D gene uncertain. Germline CDR1 SGHNT, CDR2 YYREEE (reference sequence). The length of the CDR3 is 15 residues. The V and J ends lost 2 bases and 3 bases respectively, with 14 bases between them. CDR3 sequence (DNA): TGTGCCAGCAGCTTCCGGGGAAGCGGGTACACTGAAGCTTTCTTT. Translation: CASSFRGSGYTEAFF. The full variable domain, completed using reference TRBV5-4 and TRBJ1-1, is ETGVTQSPTHLIKTRGQQVTLRCSSQSGHNTVSWYQQALGQGPQFIFQYYREEENGRGNFPPRFSGLQFPNYSSELNVNALELDDSALYLCASSFRGSGYTEAFFGQGTRLTVV.

This clone was picked up a small number of times. The chain carries TRBV7-9 and TRBJ1-1; no firm D call. This CDR3 region has 13 residues. Germline V lookup: CDR1 SEHNR, CDR2 FQNEAQ (reference sequence). The V end was cut by 3 bases, the J end by 6 bases, with 11 bases between. The CDR3 DNA sequence: TGTGCCAGCAGCTTTAATGCGGATGCTGAAGCTTTCTTT. This translates into CASSFNADAEAFF.

This clone appeared once. This chain uses TRBV27 with TRBJ1-6; 7 positions agree with TRBD1. The junction had 8 bases not matched to a gene; V was cut back by 6 bases and J by 9 bases. Germline CDR1 is MNHEY and CDR2 is SMNVEV (reference sequence). This CDR3 region has 14 residues. The CDR3 is CASSRDSESSPLHF. The CDR3 nucleotides are TGTGCCAGCAGCAGGGACAGCGAGAGTTCACCCCTCCACTTT.

The chain is built from TRBV25-1 and TRBJ1-2, with D possibly being TRBD1 (5 bases). The CDR3 runs 11 residues. V lost 7 bases to trimming and J lost 5 bases, with 8 bases between them. Germline assignment: CDR1 MGHDK and CDR2 SYGVNS. CDR3 amino acids: CASTGGYGYTF. Here the CDR3 DNA reads TGTGCCAGCACCGGGGGATATGGCTACACCTTC.

V usage is TRBV19 and J usage is TRBJ2-6; tentatively, D is TRBD1 (6 bases). V dropped 2 bases and J dropped 2 bases, with 7 bases sitting between them. The CDR3 runs to 15 residues. Germline V gene lookup returns CDR1 LNHDA and CDR2 SQIVND (reference sequence). CDR3 nucleotide sequence: TGTGCCAGTAGTATATCAGGGGCTGGGGCCAACGTCCTGACTTTC. Translated: CASSISGAGANVLTF. Filled out from reference TRBV19 and TRBJ2-6, the complete variable domain reads DGGITQSPKYLFRKEGQNVTLSCEQNLNHDAMYWYRQDPGQGLRLIYYSQIVNDFQKGDIAEGYSVSREKKESFPLTVTSAQKNPTAFYLCASSISGAGANVLTFGAGSRLTVL.

This chain connects TRBV13 to TRBJ1-6; D is unclear. The CDR3 covers 16 residues. CDR1 and CDR2 (germline): PRHDT, FYEKMQ (reference sequence). The V end lost 5 bases, the J end lost 0 bases, and 11 bases lay between the germline ends. The CDR3 DNA is TGTGCCAGCAGCCTAACGGGGAGCTCCTATAATTCACCCCTCCACTTT. It translates to CASSLTGSSYNSPLHF.

This clone ranks as medium-sized. The chain uses TRBV2 and TRBJ2-7, with D perhaps TRBD2 (5 bases). The CDR3 sequence is 12 residues long. The V end was cut by 11 bases, the J end by 2 bases, with 13 bases between. Germline CDR1 reads SNHLY; CDR2 reads FYNNEI. CDR3 DNA: TGTGCCGGCCGAGGGCCTGCCTACGAGCAGTACTTC. Protein product: CAGRGPAYEQYF.

V and J are TRBV11-2 and TRBJ2-5, with D unresolved. Germline V gene lookup returns CDR1 SGHAT and CDR2 FQNNGV. V lost 5 bases and J lost 1, with 11 bases in between. The CDR3 runs to 14 residues. CDR3 coding DNA: TGTGCCAGCAGCAAGATAGTGGGCCAAGAGACCCAGTACTTC. This sequence encodes CASSKIVGQETQYF. The variable domain in full, with the rest retrieved from reference TRBV11-2 and TRBJ2-5, is EAGVAQSPRYKIIEKRQSVAFWCNPISGHATLYWYQQILGQGPKLLIQFQNNGVVDDSQLPKDRFSAERLKGVDSTLKIQPAKLEDSAVYLCASSKIVGQETQYFGPGTRLLVL.

This chain connects TRBV4-1 to TRBJ2-1; 7 bases are shared with TRBD2. The junction had 9 bases not matched to a gene; V was cut back by 0 bases and J by 7 bases. CDR3 length: 16 residues. From germline, CDR1 is MGHRA and CDR2 YSYEKL. This CDR3 is CASSQDSLLGGNEQFF. CDR3 nucleotide sequence: TGCGCCAGCAGCCAAGATTCGCTCCTGGGGGGGAATGAGCAGTTCTTC.

J is TRBJ1-4 and V is TRBV5-1; D remains unclear. The germline CDR1 and CDR2 sequences are SGHRS and YFSETQ. The V gene lost 0 bases and the J gene lost 4 bases, with 7 bases spanning the gap. The CDR3 consists of 14 residues. CDR3 loop: CASSLGRINEKLFF. The CDR3 nucleotides read TGCGCCAGCAGCTTGGGTCGGATTAATGAAAAACTGTTTTTT.

The rearrangement joins TRBV5-1 to TRBJ2-7; D is undetermined. This CDR3 has 12 residues. V lost 7 bases and J lost 5, with 13 bases in between. Per germline, CDR1 SGHRS and CDR2 YFSETQ. The CDR3 bases are TGCGCCAGCCGCCAGACTCCCCACGAGCAGTACTTC. Translated: CASRQTPHEQYF. Drawing the rest from reference TRBV5-1 and TRBJ2-7, the complete variable domain is KAGVTQTPRYLIKTRGQQVTLSCSPISGHRSVSWYQQTPGQGLQFLFEYFSETQRNKGNFPGRFSGRQFSNSRSEMNVSTLELGDSALYLCASRQTPHEQYFGPGTRLTVT.

The chain combines TRBV9 with TRBJ1-3; TRBD1 aligns across 7 bases. The germline V gene has CDR1 SGDLS and CDR2 YYNGEE. V shed 0 bases, J shed 0 bases, and the junction held 3 bases outside the gene matches. The CDR3 is 16 residues long. CDR3: CASSVAEGASGNTIYF. CDR3 DNA sequence: TGTGCCAGCAGCGTAGCGGAGGGGGCCTCTGGAAACACCATATATTTT.